The 20 T cell receptor beta chains below were found in one sample sequenced in a study of blood T cell repertoires in COVID-19 (TCRdb year 2020). Libraries were built with the immunoSEQ multiplex PCR assay. TCRdb stores this immuneACCESS table with in-frame sequences only. Part of the clones is absent; in the studies checked, under half of the shortfall reflects unresolved V genes, and no reason is known for the rest. In this sample the table shows 170,000 or so clones, approximately 86% of which occur a single time. The ten largest clones capture roughly 7% of the sample. Sequenced material: peripheral blood. The receptors here all came from a middle-aged man with active or convalescent COVID-19.

The chain recombines TRBV7-2 with TRBJ1-4, with unresolved D. CDR3 length: 15 residues. Per germline, CDR1 SGHTA and CDR2 FQGNSA. Trimming removed 4 bases from V and 5 bases from J, with 14 bases in between. CDR3: CASSSQVQANEKLFF. The CDR3 nucleotides are TGTGCCAGCAGCTCCCAGGTCCAAGCAAATGAAAAACTGTTTTTT.

V and J are TRBV9 and TRBJ2-6, with D possibly TRBD2 on 6 matching bases. Per the germline V gene, CDR1 is SGDLS and CDR2 is YYNGEE. V dropped 3 bases and J dropped 2 bases, with 15 bases sitting between them. CDR3 size: 17 residues. This CDR3 reads CASSEWASGAGANVLTF. The CDR3 DNA reads TGTGCCAGCAGCGAGTGGGCATCGGGGGCTGGGGCCAACGTCCTGACTTTC.

This chain links TRBV7-2 with TRBJ2-5; possibly TRBD2 for D (6 bases). The V and J ends lost 5 bases and 2 bases respectively, with 15 bases between them. The CDR3 contains 15 residues. The germline CDR1 and CDR2 sequences are SGHTA and FQGNSA. This CDR3 reads CASSTPGLGQETQYF. CDR3 nucleotides: TGTGCCAGCAGCACACCGGGACTGGGACAAGAGACCCAGTACTTC.

The V gene is TRBV12-5, the J gene TRBJ2-3; TRBD2 is a possible D gene (7 bases). This CDR3 is built from 18 residues. Germline CDR1 LGHNT, CDR2 FRNRAP. The germline V and J ends were trimmed by 3 bases and 1 base, with 20 bases remaining between them. CDR3 in DNA: TGTGCTAGTGGTTTAGGGGGAGGGAGACGTAGTGGCACAGATACGCAGTATTTT. Translation: CASGLGGGRRSGTDTQYF. Looking up the rest from reference TRBV12-5 and TRBJ2-3 gives the full variable domain: DARVTQTPRHKVTEMGQEVTMRCQPILGHNTVFWYRQTMMQGLELLAYFRNRAPLDDSGMPKDRFSAEMPDATLATLKIQPSEPRDSAVYFCASGLGGGRRSGTDTQYFGPGTRLTVL.

CDR3 loop: CASSPPAGLYEQYF. For the CDR3, the DNA is TGTGCCAGTAGTCCGCCAGCGGGGCTCTACGAGCAGTACTTC. This chain connects TRBV19 to TRBJ2-7, with TRBD2 identical over 7 bases. Germline lookup yields CDR1 LNHDA and CDR2 SQIVND (reference sequence). This CDR3 has 14 residues. With V trimmed by 5 bases and J by 3 bases, 7 bases remained unmatched.

This clone was observed once. This sequence joins TRBV27 and TRBJ2-7; unclear D gene. Deletions cut 4 bases from V and 0 bases from J, with 10 bases between. This CDR3 region has 14 residues. CDR1 is MNHEY and CDR2 is SMNVEV in the germline V gene (reference sequence). CDR3 amino acids: CASSSLGSSYEQYF. The CDR3 nucleotides are TGTGCCAGCAGTTCTCTGGGCAGCTCCTACGAGCAGTACTTC.

The chain links TRBV24-1 to TRBJ2-1; 8 bases agree with TRBD2. V was pared by 6 bases and J by 4 bases, with 7 bases of the junction left unmatched. The CDR3 runs 15 residues. Per the germline V gene, CDR1 is KGHDR and CDR2 is SFDVKD. The CDR3 sequence: CATSPTSASYNEQFF. The DNA for the CDR3 is TGTGCCACCAGTCCGACTAGCGCCTCGTACAATGAGCAGTTCTTC.

The rearrangement uses TRBV4-2 and TRBJ2-2, with D possibly matching TRBD2 (6 bases). V dropped 1 base and J dropped 2 bases, with 8 bases sitting between them. CDR1 is LGHNA, CDR2 YNFKEQ, per germline. This CDR3 has 15 amino acids. The CDR3 loop is CASSQVGRNTGELFF. For the CDR3, the DNA is TGTGCCAGCAGCCAAGTCGGGAGAAACACCGGGGAGCTGTTTTTT.

The chain links TRBV6-1 to TRBJ2-7; D perhaps matches TRBD1 (6 bases). V lost 3 bases to trimming and J lost 13 bases, with 13 bases between them. The CDR3 totals 11 residues. CDR1 is MNHNS and CDR2 is SASEGT in the germline V gene. CDR3 protein: CASSDRDTTYF. CDR3 sequence (DNA): TGTGCCAGCAGTGACCGGGACACCACTTACTTC.

The J gene is TRBJ1-3, the V gene TRBV9, with 10 bases lining up with TRBD1. The V and J ends lost 0 bases and 4 bases, in that order; junction bases with no gene match: 16. CDR3 length equals 20 residues. Germline loops: CDR1 SGDLS, CDR2 YYNGEE. The CDR3 protein is CASSVAPGRGQGLLGNTIYF. In nucleotides, the CDR3 is TGTGCCAGCAGCGTAGCCCCGGGGCGGGGACAGGGGCTTCTCGGAAACACCATATATTTT.

This clone is termed medium-sized. Mismatch with germline at one junction end may stem from a read error. This chain joins TRBV7-8 and TRBJ2-1, with 14 bases that match TRBD2. Per germline, CDR1 SGHVS and CDR2 FQNEAQ. The CDR3 loop spans 17 amino acids. For the CDR3, the DNA is TGTGCCAGCACCTTAGGAGATTCGGGACTAGCGGGAGATGAGCAGTTCTTC. Its translation is CASTLGDSGLAGDEQFF.

A few counts support this clone. The chain links TRBV7-2 to TRBJ2-1; 13 nucleotides agree with TRBD2. The germline V gene encodes CDR1 SGHTA and CDR2 FQGNSA. V dropped 5 bases and J dropped 10; count of bases not matched to a gene: 5. The CDR3 runs 14 residues. The CDR3 DNA reads as TGTGCCAGCAGCCGGACTAGCGGGAGTAACGAGCAGTTCTTC. It is translated as CASSRTSGSNEQFF.

The V and J genes are TRBV19 and TRBJ1-2; no clear D. The CDR3 totals 14 residues. Trimming shortened V by 5 bases and J by 3 bases, and 13 bases separated the two germline ends. In germline, CDR1 is LNHDA, CDR2 SQIVND (reference sequence). The CDR3, as DNA: TGTGCCAGTAGTGGACTGGCCGGCGACTATGGCTACACCTTC. Translating it yields CASSGLAGDYGYTF.

The table lists this clone with a count of one. The genes are TRBV27 and TRBJ1-2, with 7 bases that match TRBD1. J gave up 8 bases and V 4 bases, and 4 bases lay outside the gene matches. Germline V gene sequence: CDR1 MNHEY, CDR2 SMNVEV (reference sequence). This CDR3 has 12 residues. This CDR3 reads CASSSYRGGYTF. DNA for the CDR3: TGTGCCAGCAGTTCCTACAGGGGCGGCTACACCTTC.

The chain links TRBV19 to TRBJ2-3; TRBD2 matches at 7 bases. This CDR3 is built from 15 residues. Trimming at V came to 6 bases and at J to 2 bases, leaving 8 bases not matched to a gene. CDR1 is LNHDA and CDR2 is SQIVND in the germline V gene (reference sequence). CDR3 DNA: TGTGCCAGTAGCTTCCTAGCGGTACTCACAGATACGCAGTATTTT. This codes for CASSFLAVLTDTQYF.

This clone was recorded once. The genes are TRBV7-9 and TRBJ1-5, with D unresolved. The ends were cut back, 8 bases at V and 2 bases at J, with 7 bases in the middle. The CDR3 sequence is 12 residues long. The germline CDR1 and CDR2 sequences are SEHNR and FQNEAQ (reference sequence). CDR3 in amino acids: CASAEGNQPQHF. The CDR3 DNA follows: TGTGCCAGCGCCGAGGGCAATCAGCCCCAGCATTTT.

This rearrangement joins TRBV2 to TRBJ2-7; a weak D match, TRBD2 (6 bases). V was trimmed by 7 bases and J by 1 base, leaving 14 bases between them. This CDR3 contains 14 residues. Germline V gene sequence: CDR1 SNHLY, CDR2 FYNNEI. CDR3 coding DNA: TGTGCCAGCATCGTAGCGGAAGTATCCTACGAGCAGTACTTC. This gives the protein CASIVAEVSYEQYF.

J is TRBJ1-2 and V is TRBV5-1; D gene ambiguous. This CDR3 spans 15 amino acids. CDR1 is SGHRS and CDR2 is YFSETQ in the germline V gene. The V end lost 7 bases, the J end lost 5 bases, and 21 bases lay between the germline ends. In DNA, the CDR3 is TGCGCCAGCGGCGATGCGACCGGACGGGGATATGGCTACACCTTC. This translates into CASGDATGRGYGYTF.

The CDR3 reads CASSPFFPGQGVIQPQHF. Written as DNA, the CDR3 is TGTGCCAGCAGCCCCTTCTTTCCGGGACAGGGGGTGATTCAGCCCCAGCATTTT. This chain uses TRBV3-1 (or the pseudogene TRBV3-2) with TRBJ1-5; 11 nucleotides match TRBD1. The V segment lost 4 bases and the J segment 6 bases; nucleotides outside the gene matches: 14. The CDR3 loop spans 18 amino acids. From germline, CDR1 is LGHDT and CDR2 YNNKEL (reference sequence).

This clone was observed a single time. The chain is built from TRBV29-1 and TRBJ2-1; 13 bases are a match to TRBD2. Losses at the gene ends were 7 bases for V and 2 bases for J; bases not matched to a gene: 11. This CDR3 has 17 residues. Germline V gene sequence: CDR1 SQVTM, CDR2 ANQGSEA. CDR3 DNA: TGCAGCGAGTCACCGACTAGCGGGGGGTCCCCCTACAATGAGCAGTTCTTC. Its protein product is CSESPTSGGSPYNEQFF.